The next 16 T cell receptor beta chains were all read from a single sample in a study of shared clonotypes between healthy human individuals. Positive CCR7 selection of CD45RO-negative cells yielded the naive CD8 cells, and terminally differentiated effector memory CD45RA+ cells were excluded. Profiling relied on immunoSEQ multiplex PCR, and the TCRdb table lists in-frame clones only, not all of them. The repertoire holds 2 million to 2.5 million clones, with approximately 95% as singletons. Specimen: naive CD8+ T cells sorted from blood. All receptors come from a young man in good health.

This clone was seen only once. This chain links TRBV4-1 with TRBJ2-7, with a possible D match to TRBD2 (6 bases). The CDR3 has 14 amino acids. Germline loops: CDR1 MGHRA, CDR2 YSYEKL. Between the trimmed V and J ends, which lost 3 bases and 5 bases, there was a span of 14 bases. The CDR3 loop reads CASSHPTRFDEQYF. The CDR3 DNA reads TGCGCCAGCAGCCACCCGACTAGATTCGACGAGCAGTACTTC.

The chain links TRBV7-3 to TRBJ1-1; no firm D call. The CDR3 has 13 residues. With 3 bases removed from V and 3 bases from J, the gap between germline ends came to 8 bases. Germline-derived CDR1 and CDR2 are SGHTA and FQGTGA. The CDR3 DNA reads TGTGCCAGCAGCTTGCTGGGATACACTGAAGCTTTCTTT. It translates to CASSLLGYTEAFF. Variable domain in full (rest from reference TRBV7-3 and TRBJ1-1): GAGVSQTPSNKVTEKGKYVELRCDPISGHTALYWYRQSLGQGPEFLIYFQGTGAADDSGLPNDRFFAVRPEGSVSTLKIQRTERGDSAVYLCASSLLGYTEAFFGQGTRLTVV.

The CDR3 spells CASSSHGSTEAFF. Written as DNA, the CDR3 is TGTGCCAGCAGTTCGCACGGAAGCACTGAAGCTTTCTTT. The rearrangement joins TRBV28 to TRBJ1-1; D gene uncertain. The CDR3 extends over 13 amino acids. CDR1 and CDR2 from the germline V gene are MDHEN and SYDVKM. V dropped 4 bases and J dropped 4 bases, with 10 bases sitting between them.

The V gene is TRBV16, the J gene TRBJ2-7; D perhaps matches TRBD1 (6 bases). Germline loops: CDR1 KGHSY, CDR2 FQNENV. This CDR3 region has 17 residues. The germline V and J ends were trimmed by 4 bases and 2 bases, with 21 bases remaining between them. CDR3 coding DNA: TGTGCCAGCAGCCCCATTACAGGGAATTCTGGCACCTACGAGCAGTACTTC. Protein: CASSPITGNSGTYEQYF.

This chain connects TRBV9 to TRBJ2-5; D call uncertain. The ends were cut back, 0 bases at V and 2 bases at J, with 8 bases in the middle. Germline CDR1 and CDR2: SGDLS and YYNGEE. The CDR3 contains 14 residues. The CDR3, as DNA: TGTGCCAGCAGCGTAGAGGTCAGACAAGAGACCCAGTACTTC. Translating gives CASSVEVRQETQYF.

The chain carries TRBV6-4 and TRBJ2-7; no firm D call. Deletions cut 10 bases from V and 3 bases from J, with 1 base between. This CDR3 is 8 amino acids long. Germline CDR1 and CDR2: MRHNA and SNTAGT. The CDR3 DNA is TGTGCCAACTACGAGCAGTACTTC. Translated, it gives CANYEQYF.

The chain joins TRBV9 to TRBJ1-1; 9 bases agree with TRBD1. CDR1 and CDR2 from the germline V gene are SGDLS and YYNGEE. J lost 5 bases, V lost 3 bases, and 14 bases had no gene match. The CDR3 has 17 residues. Written as DNA, the CDR3 is TGTGCCAGCAGCGACTCCCGGGACAGGGCCCCCTTAACTGAAGCTTTCTTT. This sequence encodes CASSDSRDRAPLTEAFF.

CDR3 DNA sequence: TGTGCCATCAGTGACGGTCTCGGGGGACCCTACAATGAGCAGTTCTTC. Amino acid sequence: CAISDGLGGPYNEQFF. V usage is TRBV10-3 and J usage is TRBJ2-1, with TRBD2 as a possible D gene (6 bases). V lost 3 bases, J lost 2 bases, and 14 bases lay in between. This CDR3 is 16 amino acids long. The germline gives CDR1 ENHRY, CDR2 SYGVKD.

V and J are TRBV9 and TRBJ1-2, with D unresolved. There are 13 residues in the CDR3. Trimming shortened V by 0 bases and J by 6 bases, and 9 bases separated the two germline ends. Per the germline V gene, CDR1 is SGDLS and CDR2 is YYNGEE. CDR3 sequence (DNA): TGTGCCAGCAGCGTAGCTACGTGGGATGGCTACACCTTC. Amino acids: CASSVATWDGYTF.

The rearrangement links TRBV30 to TRBJ1-1; D unclear. The CDR3 is made up of 12 amino acids. Deletions cut 3 bases from V and 6 bases from J, with 11 bases between. Germline V gene sequence: CDR1 GTSNPN, CDR2 SVGIG (reference sequence). The CDR3 region has the DNA TGTGCCTGGAGCGGCAGAGGCGCTGAAGCTTTCTTT. Its protein product is CAWSGRGAEAFF.

Worth noting for this clone: The identical CDR3 is also encoded by other nucleotide sequences in the sample. The chain carries TRBV27 and TRBJ1-1; 7 bases align to TRBD1. Germline CDR1 and CDR2: MNHEY and SMNVEV (reference sequence). The V segment lost 2 bases and the J segment 1 base; nucleotides outside the gene matches: 1. The CDR3 loop spans 14 amino acids. CDR3 residues: CASSLRQGNTEAFF. CDR3 sequence (DNA): TGTGCCAGCAGTTTACGACAGGGGAACACTGAAGCTTTCTTT.

J is TRBJ2-1 and V is TRBV9; D not resolved. V dropped 4 bases and J dropped 9 bases, with 8 bases sitting between them. The CDR3 sequence is 11 residues long. The germline V gene encodes CDR1 SGDLS and CDR2 YYNGEE. CDR3 amino acids: CASSLEVEQFF. The CDR3 nucleotides are TGTGCCAGCAGCCTCGAAGTTGAGCAGTTCTTC.

V gene TRBV6-5 combines with J gene TRBJ1-2; 11 nucleotides match TRBD1. The germline CDR1 and CDR2 sequences are MNHEY and SVGAGI. This CDR3 has 15 amino acids. Unmatched junction bases numbered 7, after V lost 6 bases and J lost 4 bases. The CDR3 DNA sequence: TGTGCCAGCAGGGGACAGGGGGTTTGGATCTATGGCTACACCTTC. This codes for CASRGQGVWIYGYTF.

V and J are TRBV2 and TRBJ2-7; 8 positions agree with TRBD1. Germline V gene lookup returns CDR1 SNHLY and CDR2 FYNNEI. J lost 3 bases, V lost 9 bases, and 10 bases had no gene match. CDR3 size: 14 residues. This CDR3 is CARSEGQGGYEQYF. CDR3 DNA: TGTGCCAGGTCGGAAGGACAGGGCGGCTACGAGCAGTACTTC.

This chain links TRBV29-1 with TRBJ1-2; D gene ambiguous. Trimming cost V 6 bases and J 0 bases, with 11 bases left between them. CDR3 length: 13 amino acids. CDR1 and CDR2 from the germline V gene are SQVTM and ANQGSEA. The CDR3: CSVVTRANYGYTF. As DNA, the CDR3 is TGCAGCGTGGTGACAAGAGCTAACTATGGCTACACCTTC.

V is TRBV5-4 and J is TRBJ2-3; TRBD2 agrees at 15 bases. The junction had 7 bases not matched to a gene; V was cut back by 3 bases and J by 2 bases. The germline gives CDR1 SGHNT, CDR2 YYREEE (reference sequence). CDR3 length: 18 residues. The CDR3 is CASSYGTSGGIFTDTQYF. DNA for the CDR3: TGTGCCAGCAGCTACGGGACTAGCGGGGGGATATTCACAGATACGCAGTATTTT.